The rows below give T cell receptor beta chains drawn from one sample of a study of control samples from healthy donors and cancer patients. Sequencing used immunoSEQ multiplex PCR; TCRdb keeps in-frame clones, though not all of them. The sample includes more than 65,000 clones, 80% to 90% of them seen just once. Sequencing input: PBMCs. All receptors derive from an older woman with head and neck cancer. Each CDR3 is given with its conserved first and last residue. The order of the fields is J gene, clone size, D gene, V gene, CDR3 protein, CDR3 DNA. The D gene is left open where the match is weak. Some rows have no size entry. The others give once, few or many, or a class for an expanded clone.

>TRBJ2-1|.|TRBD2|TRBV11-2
CASSTTTAGSYNEQFF
TGTGCCAGCAGCACAACTACAGCGGGATCCTACAATGAGCAGTTCTTC
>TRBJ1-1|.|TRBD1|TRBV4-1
CASSKGGQGAQYTEAFF
TGCGCCAGCAGCAAAGGGGGACAGGGGGCTCAGTACACTGAAGCTTTCTTT
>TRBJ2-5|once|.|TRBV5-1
CASSRGLQETQYF
TGCGCCAGCAGCAGGGGTCTTCAAGAGACCCAGTACTTC
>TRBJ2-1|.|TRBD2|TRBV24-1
CATSNVAGGFLYEQFF
TGTGCCACCAGTAACGTAGCGGGAGGCTTTCTGTATGAGCAGTTCTTC
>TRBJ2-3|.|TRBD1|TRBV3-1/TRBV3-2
CASSQPGTGGDTQYF
TGTGCCAGCAGCCAACCCGGGACAGGGGGAGATACGCAGTATTTT
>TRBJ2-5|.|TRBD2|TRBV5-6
CASSGRTSWGETQYF
TGTGCCAGCAGCGGACGGACTAGCTGGGGGGAGACCCAGTACTTC
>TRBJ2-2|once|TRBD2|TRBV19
CASSITSANTGELFF
TGTGCCAGTAGTATTACTAGCGCCAACACCGGGGAGCTGTTTTTT
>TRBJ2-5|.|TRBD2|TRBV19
CASSNPYEPGRAVATQYF
TGTGCCAGTAGTAACCCCTACGAGCCCGGGAGGGCCGTTGCGACCCAGTACTTC
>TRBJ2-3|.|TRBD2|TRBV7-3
CASSKKGTSETSTDTQYF
TGTGCCAGCAGCAAAAAAGGGACTAGCGAGACAAGCACAGATACGCAGTATTTT
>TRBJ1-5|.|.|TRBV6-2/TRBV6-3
CASSNQQRSQHF
TGTGCCAGCAGTAACCAACAGAGGTCCCAGCATTTT
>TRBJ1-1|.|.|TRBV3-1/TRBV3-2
CASSPLGLKNTEAFF
TGTGCCAGCAGCCCTTTGGGACTGAAGAACACTGAAGCTTTCTTT
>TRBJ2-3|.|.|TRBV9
CASSVVFGGDTQYF
TGTGCCAGCAGCGTAGTGTTTGGTGGAGATACGCAGTATTTT
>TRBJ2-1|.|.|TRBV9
CASSVGDSPNEQFF
TGTGCCAGCAGCGTAGGTGACTCCCCCAATGAGCAGTTCTTC
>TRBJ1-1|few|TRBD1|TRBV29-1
CSVRDSNTEAFF
TGCAGCGTCCGGGACAGTAACACTGAAGCTTTCTTT
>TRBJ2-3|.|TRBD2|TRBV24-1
CATSDLASGRRTDTQYF
TGTGCCACCAGTGATTTGGCTAGCGGGAGGCGCACAGATACGCAGTATTTT
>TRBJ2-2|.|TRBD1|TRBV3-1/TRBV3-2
CASSQATGTGTGELFF
TGTGCCAGCAGCCAGGCTACCGGGACAGGGACCGGGGAGCTGTTTTTT
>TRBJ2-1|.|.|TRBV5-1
CASSLASEGNEQFF
TGCGCCAGCAGCTTGGCCTCGGAGGGGAATGAGCAGTTCTTC
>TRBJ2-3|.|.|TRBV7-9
CASSLGGLPSTDTQYF
TGTGCCAGCAGCTTAGGTGGTCTACCCAGCACAGATACGCAGTATTTT
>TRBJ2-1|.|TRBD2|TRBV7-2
CASSNSGNYNEQFF
TGTGCCAGCAGCAATAGCGGGAACTACAATGAGCAGTTCTTC
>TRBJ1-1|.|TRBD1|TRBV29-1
CSVWGQGDEAFF
TGCAGCGTGTGGGGACAGGGAGACGAAGCTTTCTTT
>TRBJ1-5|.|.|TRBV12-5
CASGLGGLGSNQPQHF
TGTGCTAGTGGTTTGGGGGGACTCGGTAGCAATCAGCCCCAGCATTTT
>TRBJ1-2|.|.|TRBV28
CASTVAGLYGYTF
TGTGCCAGCACGGTGGCAGGCCTCTATGGCTACACCTTC
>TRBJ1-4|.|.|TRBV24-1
CATSDLGRQLFF
TGTGCCACCAGTGATTTGGGACGCCAACTGTTTTTT
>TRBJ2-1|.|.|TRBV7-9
CASSLSGNEQFF
TGTGCCAGCAGCTTATCTGGAAATGAGCAGTTCTTC
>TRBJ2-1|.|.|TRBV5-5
CASSLGHSNEQFF
TGTGCCAGCAGCTTAGGACACAGCAATGAGCAGTTCTTC
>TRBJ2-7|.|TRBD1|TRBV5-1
CASSPPSGQGAQGEQYF
TGCGCCAGCAGCCCCCCCTCGGGACAGGGGGCGCAAGGCGAGCAGTACTTC
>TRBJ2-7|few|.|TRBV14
CASSQDPESSYEQYF
TGTGCCAGCAGCCAAGATCCCGAATCCTCCTACGAGCAGTACTTC
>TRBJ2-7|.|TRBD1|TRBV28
CASSLPQGARGFYEQYF
TGTGCCAGCAGTTTACCACAGGGGGCTCGAGGTTTCTACGAGCAGTACTTC
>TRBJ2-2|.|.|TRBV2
CASTTDRMNTGELFF
TGTGCCAGCACTACGGACCGAATGAACACCGGGGAGCTGTTTTTT
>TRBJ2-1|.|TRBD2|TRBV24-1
CATSESGGYNEQFF
TGTGCCACCAGTGAAAGCGGGGGGTACAATGAGCAGTTCTTC
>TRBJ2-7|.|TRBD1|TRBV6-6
CASSRTGSYEQYF
TGTGCCAGCAGCCGGACAGGCTCCTACGAGCAGTACTTC
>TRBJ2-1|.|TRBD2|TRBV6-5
CASSYSTSGSKLFF
TGTGCCAGCAGTTACTCGACTAGCGGGAGCAAACTGTTCTTC
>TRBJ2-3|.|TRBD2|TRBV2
CASRRIAGVIDTQYF
TGTGCCAGCAGACGGATAGCGGGAGTCATAGATACGCAGTATTTT
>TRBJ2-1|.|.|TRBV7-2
CASSPGDPKYNEQFF
TGTGCCAGCAGCCCCGGAGATCCAAAATACAATGAGCAGTTCTTC
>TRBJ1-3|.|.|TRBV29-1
CSARQAGNTIYF
TGCAGCGCGAGACAGGCTGGAAACACCATATATTTT
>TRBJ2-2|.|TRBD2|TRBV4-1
CASSQEGLAGNTGELFF
TGCGCCAGCAGCCAAGAGGGACTAGCGGGAAACACCGGGGAGCTGTTTTTT
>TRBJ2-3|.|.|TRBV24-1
CATSDEITDTQYF
TGTGCCACCAGCGACGAAATAACAGATACGCAGTATTTT
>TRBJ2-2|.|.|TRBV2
CASSVGSGTNTGELFF
TGTGCCAGCAGTGTGGGGTCAGGCACCAACACCGGGGAGCTGTTTTTT
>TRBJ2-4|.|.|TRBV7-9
CASSPLRRIAKNIQYF
TGTGCCAGCAGCCCGCTTCGGCGGATAGCCAAAAACATTCAGTACTTC
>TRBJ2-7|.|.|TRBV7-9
CASSLPGLNYEQYF
TGTGCCAGCAGCTTACCCGGACTGAACTACGAGCAGTACTTC
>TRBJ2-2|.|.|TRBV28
CASATGGANTGELFF
TGTGCCAGCGCCACCGGGGGCGCGAACACCGGGGAGCTGTTTTTT
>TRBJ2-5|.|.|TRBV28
CASTSSVVAETQYF
TGTGCCAGCACGTCTTCGGTAGTGGCAGAGACCCAGTACTTC
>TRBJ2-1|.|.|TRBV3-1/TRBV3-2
CASSQDLGDHNEQFF
TGTGCCAGCAGCCAAGATCTAGGAGACCACAATGAGCAGTTCTTC
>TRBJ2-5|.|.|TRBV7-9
CASSLVGETQYF
TGTGCCAGCAGCTTAGTTGGGGAAACCCAGTACTTC
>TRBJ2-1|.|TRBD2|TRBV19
CATNSGSSYNEQFF
TGTGCCACTAATAGCGGGAGTTCCTACAATGAGCAGTTCTTC
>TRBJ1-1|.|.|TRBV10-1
CASSEGTRNTEAFF
TGCGCCAGCAGTGAAGGGACAAGGAACACTGAAGCTTTCTTT
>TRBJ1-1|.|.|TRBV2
CASRKDWNTEAFF
TGTGCCAGCAGAAAGGACTGGAACACTGAAGCTTTCTTT
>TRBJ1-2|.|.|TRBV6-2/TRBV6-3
CASSRGAARGWNYGYTF
TGTGCCAGCAGCCGCGGCGCTGCCAGGGGCTGGAACTATGGCTACACCTTC
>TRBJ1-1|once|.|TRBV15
CATSRDRATTEAFF
TGTGCCACCAGCAGAGATAGAGCCACCACTGAAGCTTTCTTT
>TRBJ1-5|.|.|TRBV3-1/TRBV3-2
CASSKTGDQPQHF
TGTGCCAGCAGCAAAACAGGTGATCAGCCCCAGCATTTT
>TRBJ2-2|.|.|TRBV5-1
CASSLMAGSGELFF
TGCGCCAGCAGCTTAATGGCAGGGTCCGGGGAGCTGTTTTTT
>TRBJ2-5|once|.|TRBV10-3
CAISTAGSEETQYF
TGTGCCATCAGCACCGCCGGCAGCGAGGAGACCCAGTACTTC
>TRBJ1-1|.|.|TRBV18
CASSPTTGDRLLPLF
TGTGCCAGCTCCCCTACTACTGGTGACAGGCTACTGCCCCTCTTT
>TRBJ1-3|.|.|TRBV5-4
CASSTDAGSGNTIYF
TGTGCCAGCAGTACGGACGCCGGCTCTGGAAACACCATATATTTT
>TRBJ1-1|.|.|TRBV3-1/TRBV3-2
CASSPRDVNTEAFF
TGTGCCAGCAGCCCCCGGGACGTAAACACTGAAGCTTTCTTT
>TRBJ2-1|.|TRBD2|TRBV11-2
CASSLGGRAFEEQFF
TGTGCCAGCAGCTTGGGCGGGAGGGCCTTTGAGGAGCAGTTCTTC
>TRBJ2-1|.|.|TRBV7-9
CASSFPSLGSYNEQFF
TGTGCCAGCAGCTTTCCTTCCCTCGGGAGTTATAATGAGCAGTTCTTC
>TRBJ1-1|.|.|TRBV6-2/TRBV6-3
CASSYGRNTEAFF
TGTGCCAGCAGTTACGGACGGAACACTGAAGCTTTCTTT
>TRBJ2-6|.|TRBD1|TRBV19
CASNEGARGANVLTF
TGTGCCAGTAACGAGGGGGCGCGTGGGGCCAACGTCCTGACTTTC
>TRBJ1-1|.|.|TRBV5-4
CASSWTVDTEAFF
TGTGCCAGCAGCTGGACTGTCGACACTGAAGCTTTCTTT